Listed below are T cell receptor beta chains from one sample, sequenced in a study of a mutant IDH1 vaccine in newly diagnosed glioma. These receptors' antigens are unknown. Profiled with immunoSEQ multiplex PCR; TCRdb holds only in-frame clones, not every one. The table has approximately 26,000 clones, around 89% seen once; the top ten hold around 18%. The sequencing used PBMCs, collected from a glioma patient whose treatment included an IDH1 peptide vaccine. The receptors were gathered from a man aged 18 to 30 with glioma. Each CDR3 is given with its conserved first and last residue. The order of the fields is V gene, J gene, clone size, D gene, CDR3 protein, CDR3 DNA. D genes are given only for firm matches. Part of the rows lack a size; the others show once, few, many or a class for expanded clones.

TRBV29-1	TRBJ1-1	NA	NA	CSAHRATEAFF	TGCAGCGCCCACAGGGCCACTGAAGCTTTCTTT
TRBV5-6	TRBJ1-1	once	TRBD1	CASSALGTQGTEAFF	TGTGCCAGCAGCGCACTCGGGACACAGGGGACTGAAGCTTTCTTT
TRBV5-6	TRBJ1-1	once	TRBD1	CASSRLPQGGTEAFF	TGTGCCAGCAGCCGCCTTCCCCAGGGGGGCACTGAAGCTTTCTTT
TRBV5-1	TRBJ1-3	NA	NA	CASSLDGVSGNTIYF	TGCGCCAGCAGCTTGGACGGGGTCTCTGGAAACACCATATATTTT
TRBV2	TRBJ2-3	NA	TRBD1	CASSSGTGAGDTQYF	TGTGCCAGCAGTTCCGGGACAGGGGCGGGAGATACGCAGTATTTT
TRBV7-8	TRBJ1-2	NA	TRBD1	CASSSDRAYGYTF	TGTGCCAGCAGCTCGGACAGGGCCTATGGCTACACCTTC
TRBV7-2	TRBJ2-3	once	NA	CASSLSFGQDTQYF	TGTGCCAGCAGCTTATCATTCGGGCAAGATACGCAGTATTTT
TRBV6-5	TRBJ1-2	once	NA	CASSSLGTFYGYTF	TGTGCCAGCAGTTCCTTAGGGACGTTCTATGGCTACACCTTC
TRBV7-9	TRBJ2-7	NA	TRBD1	CASSSSRGQTPWQYF	TGTGCCAGCAGCTCTAGCCGGGGACAGACCCCTTGGCAGTACTTC
TRBV27	TRBJ1-2	NA	NA	CASSPSGAFYGYTF	TGTGCCAGCAGTCCGTCCGGGGCCTTCTATGGCTACACCTTC
TRBV4-1	TRBJ2-7	NA	NA	CASSQVWTESYEQYF	TGCGCCAGCAGCCAGGTTTGGACGGAATCCTACGAGCAGTACTTC
TRBV4-1	TRBJ2-7	NA	NA	CASSSDDGYEQYF	TGCGCCAGCAGTTCGGACGACGGCTACGAGCAGTACTTC
TRBV6-5	TRBJ1-1	NA	NA	CATRRDSLSEAFF	TGTGCCACCCGCCGGGACTCCCTCTCTGAAGCTTTCTTT
TRBV4-2	TRBJ1-1	NA	NA	CASSQDLGNTEAFF	TGTGCCAGCAGCCAAGATCTCGGGAACACTGAAGCTTTCTTT
TRBV13	TRBJ2-1	NA	TRBD2	CASSPGTSGLYNEQFF	TGTGCCAGCAGCCCAGGGACTAGCGGCCTCTACAATGAGCAGTTCTTC
TRBV28	TRBJ1-5	NA	TRBD1	CASVGQGLQHF	TGTGCCAGCGTAGGACAGGGTCTCCAGCATTTT
TRBV19	TRBJ1-5	NA	NA	CAGSRVGNQPQHF	TGTGCCGGCTCCCGGGTTGGCAATCAGCCCCAGCATTTT
TRBV19	TRBJ2-2	NA	TRBD1	CASTLTGGTGELFF	TGTGCCAGTACCCTGACAGGGGGCACCGGGGAGCTGTTTTTT
TRBV4-3	TRBJ2-3	NA	TRBD2	CASSQGTSGFTDTQYF	TGCGCCAGCAGCCAAGGGACTAGCGGTTTCACAGATACGCAGTATTTT
TRBV25-1	TRBJ2-5	NA	NA	CASSPGGETQYF	TGTGCCAGCAGCCCTGGGGGGGAGACCCAGTACTTC
TRBV30	TRBJ1-2	NA	NA	CAWSVELLYGYTF	TGTGCCTGGAGTGTGGAGCTCCTCTATGGCTACACCTTC
TRBV6-6	TRBJ1-5	NA	NA	CATHGGQSNQPQHF	TGTGCCACCCATGGGGGTCAGAGCAATCAGCCCCAGCATTTT
TRBV10-3	TRBJ2-1	NA	NA	CAISEPGTSYNEQFF	TGTGCCATCAGTGAGCCGGGGACCTCCTACAATGAGCAGTTCTTC
TRBV5-1	TRBJ2-1	NA	NA	CASSPIQGLDNEQFF	TGCGCCAGCAGCCCCATACAGGGTTTGGACAATGAGCAGTTCTTC
TRBV18	TRBJ1-1	NA	NA	CASSRGRPEAFF	TGTGCCAGCTCACGCGGACGGCCTGAAGCTTTCTTT
TRBV6-6	TRBJ1-5	few	NA	CASSDSSMPQHF	TGTGCCAGCAGCGACAGCTCGATGCCCCAGCATTTT
TRBV19	TRBJ1-1	NA	NA	CASSILSGREAFF	TGTGCCAGTAGTATTCTGTCCGGGAGGGAAGCTTTCTTT
TRBV7-8	TRBJ2-4	NA	NA	CASSLGQTENIQYF	TGTGCCAGCAGCTTAGGGCAGACTGAAAACATTCAGTACTTC
TRBV9	TRBJ2-7	NA	NA	CASSRGRESYEQYF	TGTGCCAGCAGTCGGGGGCGGGAGTCTTACGAGCAGTACTTC
TRBV28	TRBJ2-7	NA	NA	CASSFSSPSEQYF	TGTGCCAGCAGTTTCTCCAGCCCCTCCGAGCAGTACTTC
TRBV4-3	TRBJ2-7	NA	TRBD1	CASSQDGPTGDYEQYF	TGCGCCAGCAGCCAAGATGGTCCGACAGGGGACTACGAGCAGTACTTC
TRBV18	TRBJ2-2	NA	NA	CASSPWSWSGELFF	TGTGCCAGCTCACCGTGGTCGTGGTCCGGGGAGCTGTTTTTT
TRBV4-3	TRBJ2-7	NA	NA	CASSPGPAIHEQYF	TGCGCCAGCAGCCCCGGGCCTGCTATTCACGAGCAGTACTTC
TRBV7-8	TRBJ1-4	NA	NA	CASSLAGGINEKLFF	TGTGCCAGCAGCTTAGCGGGCGGGATTAATGAAAAACTGTTTTTT
TRBV6-6	TRBJ2-5	NA	NA	CAGGMGETQYF	TGTGCCGGGGGGATGGGAGAGACCCAGTACTTC
TRBV29-1	TRBJ1-2	NA	NA	CSVRGAYGYTF	TGCAGCGTGAGGGGGGCCTATGGCTACACCTTC
TRBV15	TRBJ1-5	NA	NA	CATQADNQPQHF	TGTGCCACACAGGCGGACAATCAGCCCCAGCATTTT